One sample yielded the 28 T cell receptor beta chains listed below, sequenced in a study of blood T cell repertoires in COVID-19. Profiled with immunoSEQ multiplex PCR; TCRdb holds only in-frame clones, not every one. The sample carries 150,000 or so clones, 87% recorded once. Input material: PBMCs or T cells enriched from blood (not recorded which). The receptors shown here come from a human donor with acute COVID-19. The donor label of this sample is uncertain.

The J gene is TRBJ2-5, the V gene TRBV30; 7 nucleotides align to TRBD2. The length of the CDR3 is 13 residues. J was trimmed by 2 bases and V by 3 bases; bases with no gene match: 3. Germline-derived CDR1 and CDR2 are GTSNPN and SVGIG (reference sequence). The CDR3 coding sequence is TGTGCCTGGAGCACCGGGGGGCAAGAGACCCAGTACTTC. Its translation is CAWSTGGQETQYF.

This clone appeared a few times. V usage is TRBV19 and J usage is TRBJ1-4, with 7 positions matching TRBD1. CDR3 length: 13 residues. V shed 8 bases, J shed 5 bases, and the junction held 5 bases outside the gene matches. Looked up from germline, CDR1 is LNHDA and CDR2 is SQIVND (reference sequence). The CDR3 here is CASRDRENEKLFF. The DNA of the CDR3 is TGTGCCAGTCGTGACAGGGAGAATGAAAAACTGTTTTTT.

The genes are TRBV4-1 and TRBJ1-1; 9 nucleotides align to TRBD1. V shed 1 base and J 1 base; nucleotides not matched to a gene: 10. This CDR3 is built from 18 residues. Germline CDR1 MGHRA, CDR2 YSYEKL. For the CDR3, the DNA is TGCGCCAGCAGCCAAGTACCCGGGACAGGGTACGGGAACACTGAAGCTTTCTTT. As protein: CASSQVPGTGYGNTEAFF.

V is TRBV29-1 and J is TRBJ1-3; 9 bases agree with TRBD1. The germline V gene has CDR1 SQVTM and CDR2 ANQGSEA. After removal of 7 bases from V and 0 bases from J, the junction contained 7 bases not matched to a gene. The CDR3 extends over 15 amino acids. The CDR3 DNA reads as TGCAGCGCCTCGACAGGGGGTGACTCTGGAAACACCATATATTTT. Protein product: CSASTGGDSGNTIYF.

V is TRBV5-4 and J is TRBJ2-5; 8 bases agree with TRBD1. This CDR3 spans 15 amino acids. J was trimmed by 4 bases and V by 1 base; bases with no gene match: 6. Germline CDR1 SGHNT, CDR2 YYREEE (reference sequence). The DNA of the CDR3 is TGTGCCAGCAGCTTGCGAACAGGGGGAGGAGAGACCCAGTACTTC. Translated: CASSLRTGGGETQYF.

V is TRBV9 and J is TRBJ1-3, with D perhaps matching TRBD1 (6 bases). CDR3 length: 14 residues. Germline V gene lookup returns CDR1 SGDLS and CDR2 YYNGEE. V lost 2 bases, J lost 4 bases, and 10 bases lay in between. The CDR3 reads CASSVTGRGNTIYF. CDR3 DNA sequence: TGTGCCAGCAGCGTTACAGGGCGAGGAAACACCATATATTTT.

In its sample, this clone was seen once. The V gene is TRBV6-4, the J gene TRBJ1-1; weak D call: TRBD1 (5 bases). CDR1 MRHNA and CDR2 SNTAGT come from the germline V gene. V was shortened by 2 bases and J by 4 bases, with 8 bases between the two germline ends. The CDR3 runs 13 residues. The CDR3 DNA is TGTGCCAGCAGTGACACGGGGGGCACTGAAGCTTTCTTT. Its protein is CASSDTGGTEAFF.

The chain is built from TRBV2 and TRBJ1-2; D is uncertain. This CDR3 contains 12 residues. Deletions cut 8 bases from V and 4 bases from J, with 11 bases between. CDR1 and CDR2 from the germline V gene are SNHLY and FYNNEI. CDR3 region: CASGKGVYGYTF. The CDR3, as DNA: TGTGCCAGCGGGAAGGGAGTCTATGGCTACACCTTC.

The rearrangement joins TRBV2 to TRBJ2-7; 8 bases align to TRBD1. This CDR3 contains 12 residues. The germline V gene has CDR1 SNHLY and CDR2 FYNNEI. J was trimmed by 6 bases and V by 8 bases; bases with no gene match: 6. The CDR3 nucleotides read TGTGCCAGCTCACGGGACAGGAGCGAGCAGTACTTC. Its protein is CASSRDRSEQYF.

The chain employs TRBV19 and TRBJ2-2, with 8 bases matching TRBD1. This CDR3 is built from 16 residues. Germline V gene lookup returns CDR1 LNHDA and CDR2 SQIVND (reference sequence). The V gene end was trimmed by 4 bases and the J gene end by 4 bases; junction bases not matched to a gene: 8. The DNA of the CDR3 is TGTGCCAGTAGTACTACCAGGACAGGGCGCACCGGGGAGCTGTTTTTT. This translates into CASSTTRTGRTGELFF.

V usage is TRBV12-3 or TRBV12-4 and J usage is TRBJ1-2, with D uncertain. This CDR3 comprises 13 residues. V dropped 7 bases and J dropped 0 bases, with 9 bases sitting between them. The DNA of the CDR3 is TGTGCCAGCACCCCCCAGACTAACTATGGCTACACCTTC. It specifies CASTPQTNYGYTF.

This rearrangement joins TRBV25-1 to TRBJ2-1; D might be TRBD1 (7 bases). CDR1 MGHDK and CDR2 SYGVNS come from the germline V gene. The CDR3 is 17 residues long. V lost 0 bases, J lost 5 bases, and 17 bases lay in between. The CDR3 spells CASSEYIDREVDNEQFF. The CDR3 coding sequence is TGTGCCAGCAGTGAATACATAGACAGGGAGGTGGACAATGAGCAGTTCTTC. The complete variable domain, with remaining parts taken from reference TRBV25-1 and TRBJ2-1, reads EADIYQTPRYLVIGTGKKITLECSQTMGHDKMYWYQQDPGMELHLIHYSYGVNSTEKGDLSSESTVSRIRTEHFPLTLESARPSHTSQYLCASSEYIDREVDNEQFFGPGTRLTVL.

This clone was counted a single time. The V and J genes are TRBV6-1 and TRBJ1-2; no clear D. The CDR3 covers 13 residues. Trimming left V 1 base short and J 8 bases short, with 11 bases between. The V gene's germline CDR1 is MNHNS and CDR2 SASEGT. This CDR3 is CASSEVAATGYTF. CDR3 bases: TGTGCCAGCAGTGAAGTCGCGGCGACCGGCTACACCTTC.

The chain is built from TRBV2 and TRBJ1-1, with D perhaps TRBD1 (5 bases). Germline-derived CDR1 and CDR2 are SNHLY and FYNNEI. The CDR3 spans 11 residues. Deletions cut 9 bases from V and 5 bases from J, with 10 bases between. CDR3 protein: CASSGGTEAFF. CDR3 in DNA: TGTGCCAGTTCCGGGGGTACTGAAGCTTTCTTT.

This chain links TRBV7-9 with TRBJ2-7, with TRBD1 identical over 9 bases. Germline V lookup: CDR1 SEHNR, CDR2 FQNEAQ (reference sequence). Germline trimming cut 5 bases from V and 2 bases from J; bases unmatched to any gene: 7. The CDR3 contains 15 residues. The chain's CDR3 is CASSTRQGVTYEQYF. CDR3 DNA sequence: TGTGCCAGCAGCACCCGACAGGGGGTTACCTACGAGCAGTACTTC. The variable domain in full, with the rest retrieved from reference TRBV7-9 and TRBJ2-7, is DTGVSQNPRHKITKRGQNVTFRCDPISEHNRLYWYRQTLGQGPEFLTYFQNEAQLEKSRLLSDRFSAERPKGSFSTLEIQRTEQGDSAMYLCASSTRQGVTYEQYFGPGTRLTVT.

CDR3 nucleotides: TGTGCCAGCAGGTCCCCCTCTGGTGGGATGGGGAGTTCACCCCTCCACTTT. It encodes CASRSPSGGMGSSPLHF. The chain uses TRBV28 and TRBJ1-6, with unresolved D. Looked up from germline, CDR1 is MDHEN and CDR2 is SYDVKM. Trimming removed 6 bases from V and 9 bases from J, with 24 bases in between. The CDR3 is made up of 17 amino acids.

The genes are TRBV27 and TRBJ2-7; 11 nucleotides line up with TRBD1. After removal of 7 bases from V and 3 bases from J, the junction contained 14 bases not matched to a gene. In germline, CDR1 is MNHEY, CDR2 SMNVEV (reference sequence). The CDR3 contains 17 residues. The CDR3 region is CASTPSAGDRGDYEQYF. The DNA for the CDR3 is TGTGCCAGCACCCCGTCCGCCGGGGACAGGGGGGACTACGAGCAGTACTTC.

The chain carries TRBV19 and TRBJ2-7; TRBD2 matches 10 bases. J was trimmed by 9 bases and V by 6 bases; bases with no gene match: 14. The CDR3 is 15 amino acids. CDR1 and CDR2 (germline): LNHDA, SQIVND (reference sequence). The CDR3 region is CASREGTSEKGAQYF. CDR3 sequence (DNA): TGTGCCAGTAGAGAAGGGACTAGCGAGAAGGGAGCGCAGTACTTC.

This CDR3 is CAWATGGPYEQYF. Written as DNA, the CDR3 is TGTGCCTGGGCAACAGGGGGGCCCTACGAGCAGTACTTC. This chain connects TRBV30 to TRBJ2-7; TRBD1 aligns across 8 bases. The length of the CDR3 is 13 residues. V lost 5 bases and J lost 2; bases outside the gene matches: 5. Germline V gives CDR1 GTSNPN, CDR2 SVGIG (reference sequence).

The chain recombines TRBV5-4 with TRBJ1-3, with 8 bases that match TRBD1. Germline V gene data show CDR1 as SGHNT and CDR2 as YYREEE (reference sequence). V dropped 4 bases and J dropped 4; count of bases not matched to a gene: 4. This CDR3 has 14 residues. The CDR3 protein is CASSQGQAGNTIYF. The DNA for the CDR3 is TGTGCCAGCAGCCAGGGACAGGCCGGAAACACCATATATTTT.

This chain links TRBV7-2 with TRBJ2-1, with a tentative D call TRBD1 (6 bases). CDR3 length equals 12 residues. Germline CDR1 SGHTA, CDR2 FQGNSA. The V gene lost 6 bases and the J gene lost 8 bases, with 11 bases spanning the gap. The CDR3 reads CASSRAGDEQFF. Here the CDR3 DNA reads TGTGCCAGCAGTCGGGCAGGGGATGAGCAGTTCTTC. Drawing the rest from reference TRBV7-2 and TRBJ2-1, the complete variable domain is GAGVSQSPSNKVTEKGKDVELRCDPISGHTALYWYRQSLGQGLEFLIYFQGNSAPDKSGLPSDRFSAERTGGSVSTLTIQRTQQEDSAVYLCASSRAGDEQFFGPGTRLTVL.

CDR3 loop: CASSLDRGSRNEQFF. DNA for the CDR3: TGTGCCAGCTCTCTGGACAGGGGGAGCAGAAATGAGCAGTTCTTC. The chain links TRBV18 to TRBJ2-1, with TRBD1 matching 10 bases. The CDR3 has 15 amino acids. Germline V CDR1 and CDR2: KGHSH, LQKENI. The J segment lost 7 bases and the V segment lost 6 bases, leaving 9 bases of the junction unmatched.

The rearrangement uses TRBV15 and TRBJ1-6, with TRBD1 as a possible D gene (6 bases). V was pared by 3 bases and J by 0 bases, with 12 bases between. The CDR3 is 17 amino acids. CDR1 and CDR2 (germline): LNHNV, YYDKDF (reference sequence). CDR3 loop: CATSSDDRSSYNSPLHF. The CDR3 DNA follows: TGTGCCACCAGCAGCGATGACAGGAGCTCCTATAATTCACCCCTCCACTTT.

This CDR3 reads CASSGGRTGNTGELFF. In DNA, the CDR3 is TGTGCCAGCAGCGGGGGGAGGACAGGGAACACCGGGGAGCTGTTTTTT. This rearrangement joins TRBV7-8 to TRBJ2-2; TRBD1 might be the D (7 bases). The CDR3 spans 16 residues. V lost 5 bases, J lost 1 base, and 14 bases lay in between. CDR1 is SGHVS, CDR2 FQNEAQ, per germline. Using reference TRBV7-8 and TRBJ2-2 for the parts outside the CDR3, the full variable domain is GAGVSQSPRYKVAKRGQDVALRCDPISGHVSLFWYQQALGQGPEFLTYFQNEAQLDKSGLPSDRFFAERPEGSVSTLKIQRTQQEDSAVYLCASSGGRTGNTGELFFGEGSRLTVL.

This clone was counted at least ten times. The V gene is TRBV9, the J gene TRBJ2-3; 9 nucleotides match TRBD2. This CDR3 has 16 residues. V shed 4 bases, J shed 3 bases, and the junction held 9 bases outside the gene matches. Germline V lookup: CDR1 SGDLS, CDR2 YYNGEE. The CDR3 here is CASSLRGAGGTDTQYF. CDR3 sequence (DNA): TGTGCCAGCAGCCTCCGGGGAGCGGGGGGAACAGATACGCAGTATTTT.

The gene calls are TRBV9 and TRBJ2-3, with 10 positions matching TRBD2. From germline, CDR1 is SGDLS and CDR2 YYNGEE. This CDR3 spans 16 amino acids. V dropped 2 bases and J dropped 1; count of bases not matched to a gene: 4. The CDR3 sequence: CASSVLAGAGTDTQYF. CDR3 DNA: TGTGCCAGCAGCGTCCTAGCGGGGGCTGGCACAGATACGCAGTATTTT.

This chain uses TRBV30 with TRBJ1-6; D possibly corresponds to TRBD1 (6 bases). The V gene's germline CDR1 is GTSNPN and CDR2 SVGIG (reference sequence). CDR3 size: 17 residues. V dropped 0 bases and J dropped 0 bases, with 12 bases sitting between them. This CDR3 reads CAWSVDRTSSYNSPLHF. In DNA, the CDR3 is TGTGCCTGGAGTGTAGACAGGACAAGCTCCTATAATTCACCCCTCCACTTT.

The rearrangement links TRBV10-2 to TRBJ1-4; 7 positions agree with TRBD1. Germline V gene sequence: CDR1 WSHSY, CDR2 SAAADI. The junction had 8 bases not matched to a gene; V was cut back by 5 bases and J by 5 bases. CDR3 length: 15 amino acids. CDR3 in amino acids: CASSHLGQLNEKLFF. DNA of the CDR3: TGCGCCAGCAGTCATCTGGGACAGTTAAATGAAAAACTGTTTTTT.